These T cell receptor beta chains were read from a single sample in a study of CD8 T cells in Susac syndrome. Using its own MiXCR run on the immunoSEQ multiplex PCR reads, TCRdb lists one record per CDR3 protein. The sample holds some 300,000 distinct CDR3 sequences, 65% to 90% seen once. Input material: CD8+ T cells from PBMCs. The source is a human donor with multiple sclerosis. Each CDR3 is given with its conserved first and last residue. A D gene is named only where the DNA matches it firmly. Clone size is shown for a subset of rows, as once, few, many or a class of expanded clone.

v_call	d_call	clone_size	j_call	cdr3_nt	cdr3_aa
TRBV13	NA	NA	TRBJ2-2	TGTGCCAGCAGCTTAGTAGTGGAGAGGGGCGGGGAGCTGTTTTTT	CASSLVVERGGELFF
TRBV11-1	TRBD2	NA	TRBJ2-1	TGTGCCAGCAGCTTGCGGACTAGCGGCTACAATGAGCAGTTCTTC	CASSLRTSGYNEQFF
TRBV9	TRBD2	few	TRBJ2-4	TGTGCCAGCAGCGTGGACGGGAGGGCCAAAAACATTCAGTACTTC	CASSVDGRAKNIQYF
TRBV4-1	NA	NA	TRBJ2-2	TGCGCCAGCAGCCAAGAAGGAGGAACCGGGGAGCTGTTTTTT	CASSQEGGTGELFF
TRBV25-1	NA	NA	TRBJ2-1	TGTGCCAGCAGTGAAAAGTCGAGGGAGCCCTACAATGAGCAGTTCTTC	CASSEKSREPYNEQFF
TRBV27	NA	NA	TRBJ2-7	TGTGCCAGCAGTTTAATTGGTGGGAGCAAGGGTGAGCAGTACTTC	CASSLIGGSKGEQYF
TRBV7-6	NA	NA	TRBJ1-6	TGTGCCAGCAGCCCCGAGACGGGTTATAATTCACCCCTCCACTTT	CASSPETGYNSPLHF
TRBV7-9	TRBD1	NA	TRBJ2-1	TGTGCCAGCAGAACTGGACAGGCTAGGTATGAGCAGTTCTTC	CASRTGQARYEQFF
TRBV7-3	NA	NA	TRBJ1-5	TGTGCCAGCAGCCTAAGCGGGGGTTTCAATGAAGCCCAGCATTTT	CASSLSGGFNEAQHF
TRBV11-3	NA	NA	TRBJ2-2	TGTGCCGGCAGCTCTTCCAGGGGTTACACCGGGGAGCTGTTTTTT	CAGSSSRGYTGELFF
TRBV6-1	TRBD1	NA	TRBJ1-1	TGTGCCAGCAGTCCCGACCCTCGGGACAGCTCCTACACTGAAGCTTTCTTT	CASSPDPRDSSYTEAFF
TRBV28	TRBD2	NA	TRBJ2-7	TGTGCCAGCAGTCCAGGACTAGCGGGAGCCGAGCAGTACTTC	CASSPGLAGAEQYF
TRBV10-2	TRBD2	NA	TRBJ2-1	TGCGCCAGCAGTGAATGGCTAGCGGGGGACAATGAGCAGTTCTTC	CASSEWLAGDNEQFF
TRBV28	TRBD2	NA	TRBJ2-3	TGTGCCAGCAGGACCGGGACTAGCGGGATAACAGATACGCAGTATTTT	CASRTGTSGITDTQYF
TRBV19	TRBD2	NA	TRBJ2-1	TGTGCCAGTAGTATATTGCCTAGCGGGAGACCTGAGCAGTTCTTC	CASSILPSGRPEQFF
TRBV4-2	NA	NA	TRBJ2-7	TGTGCCAGCAGCTCCACGTCGGGGCTTAGCTCCTACGAGCAGTACTTC	CASSSTSGLSSYEQYF
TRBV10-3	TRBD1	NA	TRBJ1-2	TGTGCCATCAGTGAGCCCGGACAGGTCCTGAGGGTCTACTATGGCTACACCTTC	CAISEPGQVLRVYYGYTF
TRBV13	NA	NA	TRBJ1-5	TGTGCCAGCAGCTTACGACGGCGTTACAATCAGCCCCAGCATTTT	CASSLRRRYNQPQHF
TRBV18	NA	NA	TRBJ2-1	TGTGCCAGCTCACATCCGGGACCAAACAATGAGCAGTTCTTC	CASSHPGPNNEQFF
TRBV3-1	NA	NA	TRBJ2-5	TGTGCCAGCAGCCAGGTCAGGGTCGGAGAGACCCAGTACTTC	CASSQVRVGETQYF